This entry is about one TCR beta chain. Its target is not known. The sample comes from a study of T cell responses to AZD1222 COVID-19 vaccine. General study results and limits: The study found Spike-specific TCR breadth and depth rose after two AZD1222 doses. Sampling captured repertoires only after the peak T cell response. Mostly white British, mostly female donors; authors suggested clonal diversity may be underestimated.

Profiling relied on immunoSEQ multiplex PCR, and the TCRdb table lists in-frame clones only, not all of them. The repertoire has some 150,000 clones, roughly nine tenths of them found once; the top ten carry around 1.7%. Second-dose schedules of about 4 or about 12 weeks were combined. The germline V gene has CDR1 MGHRA and CDR2 YSYEKL. The CDR3 loop spans 11 amino acids. The V and J ends lost 5 bases and 5 bases respectively, with 7 bases between them. Material: peripheral blood, obtained 28 days after the second AZD1222 dose. The V gene is TRBV4-1, the J gene TRBJ2-7; D might be TRBD1 or TRBD2, each matching 5 bases. The receptor comes from an adult who received the AZD1222 COVID-19 vaccine. CDR3 amino acids: CASSGGDEQYF. For the CDR3, the DNA is TGCGCCAGCAGCGGGGGAGACGAGCAGTACTTC.